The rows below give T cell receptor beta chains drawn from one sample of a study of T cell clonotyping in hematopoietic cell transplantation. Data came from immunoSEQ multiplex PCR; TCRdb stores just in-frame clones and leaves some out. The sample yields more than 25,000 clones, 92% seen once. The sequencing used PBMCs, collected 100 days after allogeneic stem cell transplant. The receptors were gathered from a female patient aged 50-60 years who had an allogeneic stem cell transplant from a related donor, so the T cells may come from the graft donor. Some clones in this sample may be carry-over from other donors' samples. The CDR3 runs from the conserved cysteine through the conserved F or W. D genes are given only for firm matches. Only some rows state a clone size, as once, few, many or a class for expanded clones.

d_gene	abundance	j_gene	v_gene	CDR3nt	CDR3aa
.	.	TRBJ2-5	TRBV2	TGTGCCAGCAGCCTAGCGACGGAGACCCAGTACTTC	CASSLATETQYF
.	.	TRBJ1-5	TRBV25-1	TGTGCCAGCAGTGAACACGGGGGAGTCGGCAATCAGCCCCAGCATTTT	CASSEHGGVGNQPQHF
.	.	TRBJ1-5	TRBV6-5	TGTGCCAGCAGCCCTGTAACAGGGAATCAGCCCCAGCATTTT	CASSPVTGNQPQHF
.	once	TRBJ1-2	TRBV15	TGTGCCACCAGCAGAGATGGGGACACTCTGCTAGGCTACACCTTC	CATSRDGDTLLGYTF
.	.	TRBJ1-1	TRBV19	TGTGCCAGTAGTATCCCAGGGAACACTGAAGCTTTCTTT	CASSIPGNTEAFF
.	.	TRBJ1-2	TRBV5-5	TGTGCCAGCAGCTTGTGGGGAGGGAAGGATGGCTACACCTTC	CASSLWGGKDGYTF
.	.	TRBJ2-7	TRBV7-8	TGTGCCAGCACCCCCCTCGTGGGGAACTCCTACGAGCAGTACTTC	CASTPLVGNSYEQYF
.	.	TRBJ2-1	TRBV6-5	TGTGCCAGCATGCGGTCCTACAATGAGCAGTTCTTC	CASMRSYNEQFF
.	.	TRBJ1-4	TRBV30	TGTGCCGTAGCGGACATTTTGGATGGGGCCGAAAAACTGTTTTTT	CAVADILDGAEKLFF
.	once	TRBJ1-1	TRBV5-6	TGTGCCAGCAGCTGGGGGAGGGTGCCCGAGCAATTCTTT	CASSWGRVPEQFF
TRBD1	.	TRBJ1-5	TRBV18	TGTGCCAGCTCCCCGGAGACAGGGGATCAGCCCCAGCATTTT	CASSPETGDQPQHF
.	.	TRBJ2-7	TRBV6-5	TGTGCCAGCAGTAGCCCTCGGACGGGAACCTACGAGCAGTACTTC	CASSSPRTGTYEQYF
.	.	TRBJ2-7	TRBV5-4	TGTGCCAGCAGCGGGTTTGAGGGACCCTCCTCCTACGAGCAGTACTTC	CASSGFEGPSSYEQYF
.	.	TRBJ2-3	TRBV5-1	TGCGCCAGCAGCTTGGCCGGGGTAGGGACTAGCACAGATACGCAGTATTTT	CASSLAGVGTSTDTQYF
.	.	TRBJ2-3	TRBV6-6	TGTGCCAGCAGCCCCGGGGGGCGGACAGATACGCAGTATTTT	CASSPGGRTDTQYF
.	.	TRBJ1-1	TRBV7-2	TGTGCCAGCAGCTTAGTATTGAACACTGAAGCTTTCTTT	CASSLVLNTEAFF
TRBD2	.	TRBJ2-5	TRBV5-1	TGCGCCAGCAGCTTGGTACTAGCGGGAGGGCCGGAGGAGACCCAGTACTTC	CASSLVLAGGPEETQYF
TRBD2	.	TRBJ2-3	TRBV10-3	TGTGCCATCAGTGAGGCTAGCGGGGGGCACACAGATACGCAGTATTTT	CAISEASGGHTDTQYF
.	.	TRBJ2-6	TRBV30	TGTGCCTGGAGTGAGGGACCTGGGGCCAACGTCCTGACTTTC	CAWSEGPGANVLTF
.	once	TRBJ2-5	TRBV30	TGTGCCTGGAGTGTACGGGTCCAAGAGACCCAGTACTTC	CAWSVRVQETQYF
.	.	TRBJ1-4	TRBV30	TGTGCCTGGTCGGGACGGCCTAATGAAAAACTGTTTTTT	CAWSGRPNEKLFF
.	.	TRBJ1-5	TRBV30	TGTGCCTGGACCCTGGGAAGGGGGAATCAGCCCCAGCATTTT	CAWTLGRGNQPQHF
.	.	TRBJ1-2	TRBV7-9	TGTGCCAGCAGCCACCTAGACACGTCGGGCTACACCTTC	CASSHLDTSGYTF
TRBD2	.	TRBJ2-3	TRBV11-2	TGTGCCAGCAGCTTAGGGCAGCGGGGTGTAGATACGCAGTATTTT	CASSLGQRGVDTQYF
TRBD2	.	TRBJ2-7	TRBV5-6	TGTGCCAGCAGCACGGGAGGGGCTAGCGGGGGCTACGAGCAGTACTTC	CASSTGGASGGYEQYF
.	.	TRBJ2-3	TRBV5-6	TGTGCCAGCACCCCGCGGGGCCGACGCACAGATACGCAGTATTTT	CASTPRGRRTDTQYF
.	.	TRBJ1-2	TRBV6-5	TGTGCCAGCAGCCCGTTACGTGGTGGCTACACCTTC	CASSPLRGGYTF